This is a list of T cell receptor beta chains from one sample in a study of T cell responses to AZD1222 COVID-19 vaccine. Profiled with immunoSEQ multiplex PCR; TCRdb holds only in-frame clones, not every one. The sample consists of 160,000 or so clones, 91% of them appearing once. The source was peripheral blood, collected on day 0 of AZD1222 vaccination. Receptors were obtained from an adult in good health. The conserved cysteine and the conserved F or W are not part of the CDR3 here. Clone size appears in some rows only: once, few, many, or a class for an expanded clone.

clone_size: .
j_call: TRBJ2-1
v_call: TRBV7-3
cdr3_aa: ASSFTPGYNEQF

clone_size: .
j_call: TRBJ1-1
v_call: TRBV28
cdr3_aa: ASSLGQMNTEAF

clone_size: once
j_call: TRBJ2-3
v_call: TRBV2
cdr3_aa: ASSEGWASDTQY

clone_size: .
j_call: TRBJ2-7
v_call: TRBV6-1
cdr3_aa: ASSLLWSRDEQY

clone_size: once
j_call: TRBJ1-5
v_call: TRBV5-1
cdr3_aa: ASSLGAGGNQPQH

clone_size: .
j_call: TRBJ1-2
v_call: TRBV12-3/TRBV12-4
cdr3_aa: ASSLQGTGYT

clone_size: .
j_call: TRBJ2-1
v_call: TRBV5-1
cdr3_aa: ASSYRTSGTNEQF

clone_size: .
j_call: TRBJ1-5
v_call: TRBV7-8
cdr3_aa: ASSQQGQFSNQPQH

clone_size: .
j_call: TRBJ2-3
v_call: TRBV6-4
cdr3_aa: ASSDGRGTDTQY

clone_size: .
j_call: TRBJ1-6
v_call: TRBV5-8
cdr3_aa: ASSFGTQGSPLH

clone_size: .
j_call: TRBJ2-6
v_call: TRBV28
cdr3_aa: ASSEIRETGANVLT

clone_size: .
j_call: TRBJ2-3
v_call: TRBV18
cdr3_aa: ASSPTGGADTQY

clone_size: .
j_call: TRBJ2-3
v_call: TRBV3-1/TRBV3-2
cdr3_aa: ASSQGGYGRGNTQY

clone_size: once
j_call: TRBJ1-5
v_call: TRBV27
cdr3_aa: ATPSAPSWDSNQPQH

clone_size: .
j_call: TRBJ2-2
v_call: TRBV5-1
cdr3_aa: ASSLASTGELF

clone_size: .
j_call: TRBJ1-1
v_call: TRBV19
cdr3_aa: ASSWTGWGTEAF

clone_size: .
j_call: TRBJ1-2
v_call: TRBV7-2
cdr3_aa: ASSPRAAAYGYT

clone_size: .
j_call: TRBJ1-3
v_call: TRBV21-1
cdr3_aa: ASTLRKQGTVSGNTIY

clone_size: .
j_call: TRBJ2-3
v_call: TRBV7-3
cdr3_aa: ASSLTGSTDTQY

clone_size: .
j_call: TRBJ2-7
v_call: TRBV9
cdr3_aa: ASSVTTGDYEQY

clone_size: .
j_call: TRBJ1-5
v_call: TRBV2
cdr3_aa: ASSVREGAFQPQH

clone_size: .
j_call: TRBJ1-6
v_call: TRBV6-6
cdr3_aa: ASSQFVGHYNSPLH

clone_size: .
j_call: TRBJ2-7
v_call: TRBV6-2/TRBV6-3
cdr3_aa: ASSYIRSGEQY

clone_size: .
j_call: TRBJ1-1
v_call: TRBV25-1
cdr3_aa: ASSLTGVRTEAF

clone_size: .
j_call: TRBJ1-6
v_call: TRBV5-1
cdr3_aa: ASSYGENSPLH

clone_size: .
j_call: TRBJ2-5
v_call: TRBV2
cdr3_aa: ASRAGDRVWETQY

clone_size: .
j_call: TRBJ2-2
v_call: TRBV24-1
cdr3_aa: ATSDLGQNTGELF

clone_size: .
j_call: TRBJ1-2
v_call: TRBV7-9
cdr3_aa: ASSPPPGAGRGYGYT

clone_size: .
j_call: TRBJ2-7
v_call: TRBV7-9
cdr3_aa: ASSFIKDGGYEQY

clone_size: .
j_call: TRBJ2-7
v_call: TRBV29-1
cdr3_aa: SVEVGSTSSYEQY

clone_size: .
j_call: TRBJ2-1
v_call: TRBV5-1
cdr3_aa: ASRPSGGSSSYNEQF

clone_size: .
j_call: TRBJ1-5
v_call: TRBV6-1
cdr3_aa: ASSEQPGQRNQPQH

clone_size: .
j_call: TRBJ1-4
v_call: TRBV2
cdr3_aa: ASRRTVATNEKLF

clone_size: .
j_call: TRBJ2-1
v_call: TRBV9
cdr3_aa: ASSVASVDNEQF

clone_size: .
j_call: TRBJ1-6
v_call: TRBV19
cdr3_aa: ASRGQGKNSPLH

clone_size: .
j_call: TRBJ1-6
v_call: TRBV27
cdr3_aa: ASSFGDRTRPPLH

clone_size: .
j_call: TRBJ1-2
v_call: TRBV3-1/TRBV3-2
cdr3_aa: ASSQRGGFYGYT